This TCR beta chain came from a study of blood T cell repertoires in COVID-19. The overall study: There were acute and convalescent COVID-19 samples, and they came from the United States, Italy and Spain. The analysed material was cDNA or gDNA that came from T cells, B-cell-depleted T cells, or PBMCs.

Here immunoSEQ multiplex PCR was the method, and the copy in TCRdb shows in-frame clones only, minus some. The sample contains approximately 250,000 clones, 80% to 85% of which appear only once. The sequence was obtained from a middle-aged woman who had recovered from COVID-19. Sample: peripheral blood.

This chain's CDR3 is CASKGRGPPDTPQHF. CDR3 sequence (DNA): TGTGCCAGCAAGGGGCGGGGGCCACCCGATACGCCCCAGCATTTT. This rearrangement joins TRBV28 to TRBJ1-5, with D possibly being TRBD1 (6 bases). Looked up from germline, CDR1 is MDHEN and CDR2 is SYDVKM. The CDR3 spans 15 residues. V lost 7 bases and J lost 9, with 22 bases in between. Supplemented by reference TRBV28 and TRBJ1-5, the full variable domain reads DVKVTQSSRYLVKRTGEKVFLECVQDMDHENMFWYRQDPGLGLRLIYFSYDVKMKEKGDIPEGYSVSREKKERFSLILESASTNQTSMYLCASKGRGPPDTPQHFGDGTRLSIL.